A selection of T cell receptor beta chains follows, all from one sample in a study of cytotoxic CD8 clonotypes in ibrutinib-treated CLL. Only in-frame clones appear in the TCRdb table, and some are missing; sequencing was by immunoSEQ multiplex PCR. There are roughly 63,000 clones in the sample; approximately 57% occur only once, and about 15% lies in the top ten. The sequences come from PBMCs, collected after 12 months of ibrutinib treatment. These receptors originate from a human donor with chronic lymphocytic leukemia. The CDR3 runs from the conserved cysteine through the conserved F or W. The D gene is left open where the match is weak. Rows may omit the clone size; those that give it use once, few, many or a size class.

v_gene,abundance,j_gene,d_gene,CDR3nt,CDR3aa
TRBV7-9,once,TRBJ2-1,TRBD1,TGTGCCAGCAGCTTAGGCGGGACAGGTGGTTTGTATGAGCAGTTCTTC,CASSLGGTGGLYEQFF
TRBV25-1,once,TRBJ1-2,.,TGTGCCAGCAGTGAAAAGCGGCGGCTCCTGGGCTATGGCTACACCTTC,CASSEKRRLLGYGYTF
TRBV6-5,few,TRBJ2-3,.,TGTGCCAGCGCCGGGGGAGGCACAGATACGCAGTATTTT,CASAGGGTDTQYF
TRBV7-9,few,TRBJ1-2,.,TGTGCCAGCAGCTTAACTACAGTCGGCGGCTACACCTTC,CASSLTTVGGYTF
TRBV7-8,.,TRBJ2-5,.,TGTGCCAGCAGGGTCGTGTGGGCAGGGGAGACCCAGTACTTC,CASRVVWAGETQYF
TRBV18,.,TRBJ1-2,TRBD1,TGTGCCAGCTCACCAGATGCAGGGGGAACTAACTATGGCTACACCTTC,CASSPDAGGTNYGYTF
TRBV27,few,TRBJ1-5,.,TGTGCCAGCAGTTTACCCCTCGGGCCCCAGCATTTT,CASSLPLGPQHF
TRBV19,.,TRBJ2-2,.,TGTGCCAGTAGTAACCTAGGAAGCGGGGAGCTGTTTTTT,CASSNLGSGELFF
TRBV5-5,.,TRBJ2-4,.,TGTGCCAGCAGCTCGTCCTTGGGCATTCAGTACTTC,CASSSSLGIQYF
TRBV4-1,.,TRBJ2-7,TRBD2,TGCGCCAGCAGCCAAGATCGGGGTAGCGGGCCTTCCAGCTCCTACGAGCAGTACTTC,CASSQDRGSGPSSSYEQYF
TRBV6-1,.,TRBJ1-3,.,TGTGCCAGCAGTGAGACTCAGTCTGGAAACACCATATATTTT,CASSETQSGNTIYF
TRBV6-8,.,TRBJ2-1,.,TGTGCCAGCAGTCGACAAGGAGATGGAGGGCACAATGAGCAGTTCTTC,CASSRQGDGGHNEQFF
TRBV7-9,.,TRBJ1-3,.,TGTGCCAGCAGCTTAGAGGGCAGCTCTGGAAACACCATATATTTT,CASSLEGSSGNTIYF
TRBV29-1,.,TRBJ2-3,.,TGCAGCGCCTTAGAAGGGCTCGGCACAGATACGCAGTATTTT,CSALEGLGTDTQYF
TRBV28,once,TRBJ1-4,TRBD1,TGTGCCAGCAGTGGGCAGGGGGCGCCCGGGGAAAAACTGTTTTTT,CASSGQGAPGEKLFF
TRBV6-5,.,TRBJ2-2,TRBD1,TGTGCCAGCAGTCCACAGGGGTCCGACCCCGGGGAGCTGTTTTTT,CASSPQGSDPGELFF
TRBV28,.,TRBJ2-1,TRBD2,TGTGCCAGCAGTCTCACTAGCGGGAGAAGTAATGAGCAGTTCTTC,CASSLTSGRSNEQFF
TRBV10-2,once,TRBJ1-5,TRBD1,TGCGCCAGCAGGGCCGGGACAGATACCTATAGCAATCAGCCCCAGCATTTT,CASRAGTDTYSNQPQHF
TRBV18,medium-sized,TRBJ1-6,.,TGTGCCAGCTCACCGAGGCCATCCCAGGGGTTGCGTTCACCCCTCCACTTT,CASSPRPSQGLRSPLHF
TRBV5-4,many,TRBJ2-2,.,TGTGCCAGCAGCTTGGGGCCGAACACCGGGGAGCTGTTTTTT,CASSLGPNTGELFF
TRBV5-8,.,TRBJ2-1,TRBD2,TGTGCCAGCAGCTCGAAACTGACTAGCGGGGGCGATGAGCAGTTCTTC,CASSSKLTSGGDEQFF
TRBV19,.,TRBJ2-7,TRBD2,TGTGCCAGTAGTATAGATCCCCCTAGCGGGACGTCCAACGAGCAGTACTTC,CASSIDPPSGTSNEQYF
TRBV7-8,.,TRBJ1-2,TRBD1,TGTGCCAGCAGCTTAGGGGGACAGGGGGCTGGCTACACCTTC,CASSLGGQGAGYTF
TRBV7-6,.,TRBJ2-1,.,TGTGCCACGGACGTGGAGTTCTTC,CATDVEFF
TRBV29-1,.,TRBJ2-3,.,TGCAGCGTTGAGGCAGGCACAGATACGCAGTATTTT,CSVEAGTDTQYF
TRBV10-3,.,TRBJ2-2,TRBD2,TGTGCCATCAGTGACTGGAAAGCGGGGACTAGCGGGGGGCCGAACACCGGGGAGCTGTTTTTT,CAISDWKAGTSGGPNTGELFF
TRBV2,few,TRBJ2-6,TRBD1,TGTGCCGGCGCCGGGACAGGGGGATCTTACGTCCTGACTTTC,CAGAGTGGSYVLTF
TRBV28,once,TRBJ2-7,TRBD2,TGTGCCACCACTAGCGATCGGTACGAGCAGTACTTC,CATTSDRYEQYF
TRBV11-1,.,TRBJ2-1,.,TGTGCCAGCAGCCCCGTGGGGGGAGAGTCCTACAATGAGCAGTTCTTC,CASSPVGGESYNEQFF
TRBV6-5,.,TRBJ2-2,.,TGTGCCAGCAGTTACTCTTTCTTGAACACCGGGGAGCTGTTTTTT,CASSYSFLNTGELFF
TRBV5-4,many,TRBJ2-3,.,TGTGCCAGCAGTCGGGGAATACTTGACACAGATACGCAGTATTTT,CASSRGILDTDTQYF
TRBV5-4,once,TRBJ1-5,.,TGTGCCAGCAGCTTGGGTCGGGGGTCTGCTCAGCCCCAGCATTTT,CASSLGRGSAQPQHF
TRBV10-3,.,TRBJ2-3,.,TGTGCCATCAGTGGACTTGCCACAGATACGCAGTATTTT,CAISGLATDTQYF
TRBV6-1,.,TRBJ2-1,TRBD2,TGTGCCAGCAGAACTAGCGGGGGATACAATGAGCAGTTCTTC,CASRTSGGYNEQFF
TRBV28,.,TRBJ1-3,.,TGTGCCAGCGGTGTCTCTGGAAACACCATATATTTT,CASGVSGNTIYF
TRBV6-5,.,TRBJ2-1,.,TGTGCCAGCAGTTACTCAAAAGGGCGCAACAATGAGCAGTTCTTC,CASSYSKGRNNEQFF
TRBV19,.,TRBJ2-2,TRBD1,TGTGCCAGTAGACGACAGGGGGGAGCTCCCGGGGAGCTGTTTTTT,CASRRQGGAPGELFF
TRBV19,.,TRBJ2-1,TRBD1,TGTGCCAGTAGTAAAGCAGGGGGCTTCTACAATGAGCAGTTCTTC,CASSKAGGFYNEQFF
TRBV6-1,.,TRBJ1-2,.,TGTGCCAGCAGTGAAGGGGCAGGGCCGGGCTATGGCTACACCTTC,CASSEGAGPGYGYTF
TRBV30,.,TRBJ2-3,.,TGTGCCTGGAGGGGGGGGCCGTATACGCAGTATTTT,CAWRGGPYTQYF
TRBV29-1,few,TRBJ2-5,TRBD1,TGCAGCTCAACAGGGGGTCGTAATTTGGGGACCCAGTACTTC,CSSTGGRNLGTQYF
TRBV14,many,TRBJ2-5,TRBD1,TGTGCCAGCAGCCAAATACAGGGGGCGCGTGAGACCCAGTACTTC,CASSQIQGARETQYF